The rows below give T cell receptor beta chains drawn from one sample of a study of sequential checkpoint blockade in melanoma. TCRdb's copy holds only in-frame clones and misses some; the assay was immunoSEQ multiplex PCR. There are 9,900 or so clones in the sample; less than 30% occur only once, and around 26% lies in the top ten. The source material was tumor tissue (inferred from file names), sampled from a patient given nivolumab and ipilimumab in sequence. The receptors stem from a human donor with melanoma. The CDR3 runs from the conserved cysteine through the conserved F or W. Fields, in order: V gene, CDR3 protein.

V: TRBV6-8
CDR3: CASGQGARWNTGELFF

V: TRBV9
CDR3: CASSVGGTAANYGYTF

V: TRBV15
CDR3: CATSDLLQGEKLFF

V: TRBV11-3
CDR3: CASSQVGTVPHEQYF

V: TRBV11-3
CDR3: CASSLGGINEKLFF

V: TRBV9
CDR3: CASSDRDKNTGELFF

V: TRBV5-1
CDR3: CASSISGFGNEQFF

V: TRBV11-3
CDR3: CASSLGRTSTDTQYF

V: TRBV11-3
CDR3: CASSLGGTSYGYTF

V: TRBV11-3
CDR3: CASTLGGQGNEKLFF

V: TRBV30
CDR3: CAWAGTGSYNEQFF

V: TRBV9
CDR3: CASSITDENQPQHF

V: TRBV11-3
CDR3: CASSVQGAGDNEQFF

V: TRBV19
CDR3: CASSGSLVRPPGHNEQFF

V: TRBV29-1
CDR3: CSAILAGVPETQYF

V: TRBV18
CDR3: CASSPLTSGGLYNEQFF

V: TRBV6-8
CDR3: CASSDVLQGQGARKLFF

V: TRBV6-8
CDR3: CASSRDRDSNQPQHF

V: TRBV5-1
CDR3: CASSWTPTGAGTGELFF

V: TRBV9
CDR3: CASSVGETSGGEQFF

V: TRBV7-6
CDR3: CASSLERKNTEAFF

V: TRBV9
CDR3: CASSVAPSYEQYF

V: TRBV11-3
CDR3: CASSFSGAYTGELFF

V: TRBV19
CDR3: CATETGRSGYTF

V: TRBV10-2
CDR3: CASRTPLLGNEQFF

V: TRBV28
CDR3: CASSLAGEGGETQYF

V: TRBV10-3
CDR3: CATRVDRSNEKLFF

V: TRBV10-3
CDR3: CAVRDSRPGSYNEQFF

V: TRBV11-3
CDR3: CASSLVGTGLVVTEAFF

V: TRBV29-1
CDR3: CSVEQGRYINYGYTF

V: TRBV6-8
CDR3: CASSSEQGYEQYF

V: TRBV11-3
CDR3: CASSPREESNSPLHF

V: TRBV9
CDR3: CASSSPEGVGLWGTEAFF

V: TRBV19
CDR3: CASSHRSNTEAFF

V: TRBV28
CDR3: CASSLIQGEQFF

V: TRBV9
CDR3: CASSEPGLNTEAFF

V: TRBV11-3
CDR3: CASSPGDTGDYEKLFF

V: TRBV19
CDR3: CASSIAGASDEQYF